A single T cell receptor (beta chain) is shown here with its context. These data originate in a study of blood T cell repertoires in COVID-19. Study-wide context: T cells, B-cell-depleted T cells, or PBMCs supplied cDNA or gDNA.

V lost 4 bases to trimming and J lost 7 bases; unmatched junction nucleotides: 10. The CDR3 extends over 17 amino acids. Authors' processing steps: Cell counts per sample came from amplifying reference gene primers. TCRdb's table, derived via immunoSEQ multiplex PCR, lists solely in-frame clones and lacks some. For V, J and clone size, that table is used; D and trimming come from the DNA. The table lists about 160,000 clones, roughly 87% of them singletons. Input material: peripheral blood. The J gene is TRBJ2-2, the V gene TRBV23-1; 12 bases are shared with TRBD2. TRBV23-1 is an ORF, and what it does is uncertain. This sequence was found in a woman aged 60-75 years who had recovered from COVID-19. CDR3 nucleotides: TGCGCCAGCAGTCCCCCCTCTAGCGGGGGGGCTGACGGGGAGCTGTTTTTT. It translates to CASSPPSSGGADGELFF.